This is a list of T cell receptor beta chains from one sample in a study of T cell clonotyping in hematopoietic cell transplantation. The table came from immunoSEQ multiplex PCR; TCRdb's copy has only in-frame clones and leaves some out. Of about 1,300 clones in the sample, around nine tenths were seen once. The material was peripheral blood mononuclear cells, obtained 180 days after allogeneic stem cell transplant. All receptors come from a female patient aged 50-65 years who had an allogeneic stem cell transplant from an unrelated donor, so T cells may come from the graft donor. Some clones in this sample may be carry-over from other donors' samples. CDR3s include the opening cysteine and the closing phenylalanine or tryptophan. The order of the fields is V gene, J gene, D gene, clone size, CDR3 DNA, CDR3 protein. The D gene is left open where the match is weak. The size entry is marked missing in some rows and otherwise reads once, few, many or a size class.

v_call: TRBV7-3; j_call: TRBJ1-2; d_call: NA; clone_size: once; cdr3_nt: TGTGCCAGCAGCTTAATGGGGGGCTATGGCTACACCTTC; cdr3_aa: CASSLMGGYGYTF
v_call: TRBV27; j_call: TRBJ2-7; d_call: NA; clone_size: NA; cdr3_nt: TGTGCCAGCAGTTTTGGACCCCACTACGAGCAGTACTTC; cdr3_aa: CASSFGPHYEQYF
v_call: TRBV10-3; j_call: TRBJ2-3; d_call: NA; clone_size: NA; cdr3_nt: TGTGCCATCAGGATTTCAGGGGAAACAGATACGCAGTATTTT; cdr3_aa: CAIRISGETDTQYF
v_call: TRBV15; j_call: TRBJ2-1; d_call: NA; clone_size: few; cdr3_nt: TGTGCCACCAGCATTAGGGTAGGTTCCTACAATGAGCAGTTCTTC; cdr3_aa: CATSIRVGSYNEQFF
v_call: TRBV6-6; j_call: TRBJ1-1; d_call: TRBD1; clone_size: once; cdr3_nt: TGTGCCAGCGGACAGGTGAGCACTGAAGCTTTCTTT; cdr3_aa: CASGQVSTEAFF
v_call: TRBV30; j_call: TRBJ1-1; d_call: NA; clone_size: NA; cdr3_nt: TGTGCCTGGGGGGCGGCCGGATCCGAAGCTTTCTTT; cdr3_aa: CAWGAAGSEAFF
v_call: TRBV5-1; j_call: TRBJ2-7; d_call: NA; clone_size: NA; cdr3_nt: TGCGCCAGCAGCTTGGAAGCAGGCGAGCAGTACTTC; cdr3_aa: CASSLEAGEQYF
v_call: TRBV6-1; j_call: TRBJ1-4; d_call: TRBD1; clone_size: NA; cdr3_nt: TGTGCCAGCAGTGAATTTAGACAGGGGGAAAAACTGTTTTTT; cdr3_aa: CASSEFRQGEKLFF
v_call: TRBV7-6; j_call: TRBJ2-7; d_call: NA; clone_size: NA; cdr3_nt: TGTGCCAGCAGCCCTCAGGTCGGGGACTCCTACGAGCAGTACTTC; cdr3_aa: CASSPQVGDSYEQYF
v_call: TRBV7-2; j_call: TRBJ2-5; d_call: TRBD1; clone_size: NA; cdr3_nt: TGTGCCAGCAGTCCAGGAGGGACAGGAAAGGGGTCCCAGTACTTC; cdr3_aa: CASSPGGTGKGSQYF
v_call: TRBV6-6; j_call: TRBJ1-6; d_call: NA; clone_size: NA; cdr3_nt: TGTGCCAGCAGCCCCCGGACAGTCTATAATTCACCCCTCCACTTT; cdr3_aa: CASSPRTVYNSPLHF
v_call: TRBV7-3; j_call: TRBJ1-2; d_call: NA; clone_size: NA; cdr3_nt: TGTGCCAGCAGCGCCGGGACAACTACTAACTATGGCTACACCTTC; cdr3_aa: CASSAGTTTNYGYTF
v_call: TRBV6-5; j_call: TRBJ1-4; d_call: NA; clone_size: once; cdr3_nt: TGTGCCAGCAGTTCGGACGGACGATCTACTAATGAAAAACTGTTTTTT; cdr3_aa: CASSSDGRSTNEKLFF
v_call: TRBV7-9; j_call: TRBJ1-5; d_call: NA; clone_size: NA; cdr3_nt: TGTGCCAGCAGCTTATCCGGGGCCAATCAGCCCCAGCATTTT; cdr3_aa: CASSLSGANQPQHF
v_call: TRBV19; j_call: TRBJ2-1; d_call: TRBD1; clone_size: few; cdr3_nt: TGTGCCAGTAGTCACCGGGACAGGTATGACAATGAGCAGTTCTTC; cdr3_aa: CASSHRDRYDNEQFF
v_call: TRBV30; j_call: TRBJ1-6; d_call: NA; clone_size: NA; cdr3_nt: TGTGCCTGGACTATCCGGGGTGTCCGGGCAGGAGGGACCCTCCACTTT; cdr3_aa: CAWTIRGVRAGGTLHF
v_call: TRBV28; j_call: TRBJ1-5; d_call: TRBD1; clone_size: NA; cdr3_nt: TGTGCCAGCAACTCAGGGGGCGATAGCAATCAGCCCCAGCATTTT; cdr3_aa: CASNSGGDSNQPQHF
v_call: TRBV30; j_call: TRBJ1-3; d_call: NA; clone_size: NA; cdr3_nt: TGTGCCTGGGGGGGGAGGGTCCCTGGAAACACCATATATTTT; cdr3_aa: CAWGGRVPGNTIYF
v_call: TRBV18; j_call: TRBJ2-5; d_call: NA; clone_size: NA; cdr3_nt: TGTGCCAGCTCACCACCCGGGGAGACCCAGTACTTC; cdr3_aa: CASSPPGETQYF
v_call: TRBV5-1; j_call: TRBJ1-2; d_call: TRBD1; clone_size: NA; cdr3_nt: TGCGCCAGCAGCCCCCGGGACAGGAACTATGGCTACACCTTC; cdr3_aa: CASSPRDRNYGYTF
v_call: TRBV27; j_call: TRBJ2-3; d_call: NA; clone_size: NA; cdr3_nt: TGTGCCAGCAGTTTATCGCCGGGACGGCGCACAGATACGCAGTATTTT; cdr3_aa: CASSLSPGRRTDTQYF
v_call: TRBV29-1; j_call: TRBJ2-5; d_call: NA; clone_size: NA; cdr3_nt: TGCAGCGTTGAACCCTCGACAGCTTCTCGGGAGACCCAGTACTTC; cdr3_aa: CSVEPSTASRETQYF
v_call: TRBV27; j_call: TRBJ1-1; d_call: NA; clone_size: NA; cdr3_nt: TGTGCCAGCAGTTCAGGGGCTGAAGCTTTCTTT; cdr3_aa: CASSSGAEAFF
v_call: TRBV5-1; j_call: TRBJ2-5; d_call: TRBD1; clone_size: NA; cdr3_nt: TGCGCCAGCAGCTTGGCCTCAATGGGACAGGGTACCCCCCGGGAGACCCAGTACTTC; cdr3_aa: CASSLASMGQGTPRETQYF
v_call: TRBV4-1; j_call: TRBJ1-5; d_call: NA; clone_size: NA; cdr3_nt: TGCGCCAGCAGCCAAGACGCTAGCAGAAACCCAGGGCCCCAGCATTTT; cdr3_aa: CASSQDASRNPGPQHF
v_call: TRBV9; j_call: TRBJ1-2; d_call: NA; clone_size: NA; cdr3_nt: TGTGCCAGCAGCGCCCCAGGTTATGGCTACACCTTC; cdr3_aa: CASSAPGYGYTF
v_call: TRBV27; j_call: TRBJ2-6; d_call: TRBD1; clone_size: NA; cdr3_nt: TGTGCCAGCAGGGGACAGGGGGGCCGGGATTCTGGGGCCAACGTCCTGACTTTC; cdr3_aa: CASRGQGGRDSGANVLTF
v_call: TRBV2; j_call: TRBJ2-1; d_call: NA; clone_size: large; cdr3_nt: TGTGCCAGCAGTGAAGTGGAGGGGGATGAGCAGTTCTTC; cdr3_aa: CASSEVEGDEQFF
v_call: TRBV30; j_call: TRBJ1-6; d_call: TRBD1; clone_size: NA; cdr3_nt: TGTGCCTGGAGTAGGGACAGTAATTCACCCCTCCACTTT; cdr3_aa: CAWSRDSNSPLHF
v_call: TRBV9; j_call: TRBJ1-6; d_call: NA; clone_size: NA; cdr3_nt: TGTGCCAGCAGCGTGACCGCTAATTCACCCCTCCACTTT; cdr3_aa: CASSVTANSPLHF
v_call: TRBV2; j_call: TRBJ2-1; d_call: NA; clone_size: NA; cdr3_nt: TGTGCCAGCAGTGAAACAGACGACTCCTACAATGAGCAGTTCTTC; cdr3_aa: CASSETDDSYNEQFF
v_call: TRBV5-1; j_call: TRBJ2-7; d_call: NA; clone_size: NA; cdr3_nt: TGCGCCAGCAGCGGGGCTTTAGGTCTTTCCTACGAGCAGTACTTC; cdr3_aa: CASSGALGLSYEQYF
v_call: TRBV11-3; j_call: TRBJ2-3; d_call: NA; clone_size: NA; cdr3_nt: TGTGCCAGCAGCTTGGGTGGGGGCGCAGATACGCAGTATTTT; cdr3_aa: CASSLGGGADTQYF
v_call: TRBV30; j_call: TRBJ2-7; d_call: TRBD2; clone_size: once; cdr3_nt: TGTGCCTGGGCGCTAGCGGGGGGGCAGAAAGAGCAGTACTTC; cdr3_aa: CAWALAGGQKEQYF
v_call: TRBV9; j_call: TRBJ1-6; d_call: NA; clone_size: NA; cdr3_nt: TGTGCCAGCAGCCAAACAGGGAACTCCTATAATTCACCCCTCCACTTT; cdr3_aa: CASSQTGNSYNSPLHF
v_call: TRBV30; j_call: TRBJ1-2; d_call: NA; clone_size: NA; cdr3_nt: TGTGCCTGGAGTGTAGACTATGGCTACACCTTC; cdr3_aa: CAWSVDYGYTF
v_call: TRBV7-3; j_call: TRBJ2-3; d_call: NA; clone_size: NA; cdr3_nt: TGTGCCAGCAGCTTAGGAGGCACAGATACGCAGTATTTT; cdr3_aa: CASSLGGTDTQYF
v_call: TRBV30; j_call: TRBJ1-6; d_call: NA; clone_size: NA; cdr3_nt: TGTGCCTGGGACAGTTCTGCTGGCTCACCCCTCCACTTT; cdr3_aa: CAWDSSAGSPLHF
v_call: TRBV6-1; j_call: TRBJ1-6; d_call: NA; clone_size: NA; cdr3_nt: TGTGCCAGCAGTGCGCAGGGGTGGAATTCACCCCTCCACTTT; cdr3_aa: CASSAQGWNSPLHF
v_call: TRBV4-1; j_call: TRBJ2-2; d_call: NA; clone_size: NA; cdr3_nt: TGCGCCAGCAGCCAAGAGAGAGGAGCCTCTGGGGAGCTGTTTTTT; cdr3_aa: CASSQERGASGELFF
v_call: TRBV5-6; j_call: TRBJ2-5; d_call: TRBD1; clone_size: NA; cdr3_nt: TGTGCCAGCAGCTTGGCGGGACAGGGGTGGGAGACCCAGTACTTC; cdr3_aa: CASSLAGQGWETQYF
v_call: TRBV2; j_call: TRBJ2-1; d_call: NA; clone_size: NA; cdr3_nt: TGTGCCAGCATAGGCCTTCCCAATGAGCAGTTCTTC; cdr3_aa: CASIGLPNEQFF
v_call: TRBV30; j_call: TRBJ1-1; d_call: NA; clone_size: NA; cdr3_nt: TGTGCCTGGAGTGTAGGGAACACTGAAGCTTTCTTT; cdr3_aa: CAWSVGNTEAFF
v_call: TRBV27; j_call: TRBJ1-2; d_call: NA; clone_size: NA; cdr3_nt: TGTGCCAGCAGACCCGCTCAGGGGAGGTATTTTGGTGGCTACACCTTC; cdr3_aa: CASRPAQGRYFGGYTF
v_call: TRBV6-1; j_call: TRBJ2-7; d_call: TRBD1; clone_size: NA; cdr3_nt: TGTGCCAGCAGTGAACCGGGACAGGGTTTGGGCGAGCAGTACTTC; cdr3_aa: CASSEPGQGLGEQYF
v_call: TRBV28; j_call: TRBJ2-3; d_call: NA; clone_size: few; cdr3_nt: TGTGCCAGCAGTTACGCCCCGTCAGATACGCAGTATTTT; cdr3_aa: CASSYAPSDTQYF